The clone carrying this TCR beta chain appeared once. Its antigen is not identified. Produced via immunoSEQ multiplex PCR; TCRdb's table is partial and in-frame only. The data hold 60,000 to 100,000 clones, with 92% observed a single time. This sample is drawn from a study of OX40 agonist ivuxolimab in advanced cancers. About the research overall: The group had a mean age of about 65 years, ranged from about 23 to 85, and was around 86% male. Therapy given before enrollment (anti-PD-1, anti-PD-L1 or anti-CTLA-4) was allowed, and around 40% had some.

Study results and limitations: At 0.1 to 3.0 mg/kg, clonal expansion of CD4+ and CD8+ blood T cells had occurred by week 6.

The TCR was taken from an adult with an advanced solid tumor such as melanoma, head and neck, liver or kidney cancer. The material sequenced was CD4+ or CD8+ T cells sorted from blood, taken in a trial of the OX40 agonist ivuxolimab.

The CDR3 DNA reads TGTGCCAGCAGCTCCAACGGACTAGCGGCCGGGGAGCTGTTTTTT. This encodes CASSSNGLAAGELFF. V is TRBV7-3 and J is TRBJ2-2, with TRBD2 matching over 10 bases. With 4 bases clipped from V and 6 bases from J, the junction kept 5 bases outside the gene matches. Per germline, CDR1 SGHTA and CDR2 FQGTGA. CDR3 length: 15 residues.